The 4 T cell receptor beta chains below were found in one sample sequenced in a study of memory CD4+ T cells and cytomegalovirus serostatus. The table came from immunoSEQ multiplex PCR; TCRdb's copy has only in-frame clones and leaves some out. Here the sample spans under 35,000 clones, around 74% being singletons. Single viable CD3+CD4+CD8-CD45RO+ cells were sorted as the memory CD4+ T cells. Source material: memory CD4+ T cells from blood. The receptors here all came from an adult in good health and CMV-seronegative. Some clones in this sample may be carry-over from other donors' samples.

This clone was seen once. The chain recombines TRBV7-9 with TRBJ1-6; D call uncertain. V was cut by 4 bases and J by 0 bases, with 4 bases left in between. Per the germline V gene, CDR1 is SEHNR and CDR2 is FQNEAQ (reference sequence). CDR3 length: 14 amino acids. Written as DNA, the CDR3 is TGTGCCAGCAGCTCCAGCTCCTATAATTCACCCCTCCACTTT. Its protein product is CASSSSSYNSPLHF.

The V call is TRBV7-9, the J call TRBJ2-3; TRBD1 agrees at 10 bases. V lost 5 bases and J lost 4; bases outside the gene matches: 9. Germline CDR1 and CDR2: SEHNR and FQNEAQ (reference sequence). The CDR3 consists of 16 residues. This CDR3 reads CASSPGQGNIADTQYF. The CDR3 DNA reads TGTGCCAGCAGCCCGGGACAGGGGAATATCGCAGATACGCAGTATTTT.

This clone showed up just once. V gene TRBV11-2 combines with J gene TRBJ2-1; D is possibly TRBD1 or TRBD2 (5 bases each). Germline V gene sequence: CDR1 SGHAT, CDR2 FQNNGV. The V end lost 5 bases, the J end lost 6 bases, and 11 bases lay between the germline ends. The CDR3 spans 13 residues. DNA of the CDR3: TGTGCCAGCAGCGCTGGGACCACCAATGAGCAGTTCTTC. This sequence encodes CASSAGTTNEQFF.

In nucleotides, the CDR3 is TGTGCCAGCAGTGTTTTTACGCTCCGCTCCAAACAGACCCAGTACTTC. Its protein product is CASSVFTLRSKQTQYF. The gene calls are TRBV2 and TRBJ2-5; D is unresolved. The CDR3 has 16 residues. The V end lost 4 bases, the J end lost 6 bases, and 21 bases lay between the germline ends. Germline CDR1 is SNHLY and CDR2 is FYNNEI.